Shown below are 20 T cell receptor beta chains from a single sample sequenced in a study of blood T cell repertoires in COVID-19. Assay: immunoSEQ multiplex PCR; the TCRdb copy retains only in-frame clones and omits some. The sample yields hundreds of thousands of clones, around 88% seen once. The source material was peripheral blood. These receptors all stem from a woman in her twenties or thirties with acute or convalescent COVID-19.

To note about this clone: This specimen includes other DNA sequences encoding the same CDR3. The chain employs TRBV5-4 and TRBJ2-1; 13 positions match TRBD2. Trimming at V came to 5 bases and at J to 7 bases, leaving 6 bases not matched to a gene. Germline loops: CDR1 SGHNT, CDR2 YYREEE (reference sequence). This CDR3 spans 15 amino acids. CDR3 in amino acids: CASSSRTSGGNEQFF. CDR3 DNA sequence: TGTGCCAGCAGTTCTAGGACTAGCGGGGGTAATGAGCAGTTCTTC.

The chain employs TRBV5-1 and TRBJ1-6; tentatively, D is TRBD1 (6 bases). CDR1 and CDR2 (germline): SGHRS, YFSETQ. V shed 5 bases and J shed 1 base, with 13 bases lying between them. The length of the CDR3 is 16 residues. CDR3 bases: TGCGCCAGCAGGCAAGAGGGGGGGTCCTATAATTCACCCCTCCACTTT. This translates into CASRQEGGSYNSPLHF.

This clone was found once. V usage is TRBV5-3 and J usage is TRBJ2-5; 10 nucleotides line up with TRBD1. TRBV5-3 belongs to the ORF category, with a function that is uncertain. V lost 4 bases and J lost 2; bases outside the gene matches: 5. This CDR3 region has 15 residues. The CDR3 loop reads CARSDDRGQQETQYF. The CDR3 nucleotides are TGTGCCAGAAGCGATGACAGGGGGCAACAAGAGACCCAGTACTTC.

The V and J genes are TRBV2 and TRBJ2-3, with unresolved D. CDR3 length: 14 residues. Deletions cut 5 bases from V and 1 base from J, with 10 bases between. Germline V gene lookup returns CDR1 SNHLY and CDR2 FYNNEI. Here the CDR3 DNA reads TGTGCCAGCAGTATGTCTGCGGGCACAGATACGCAGTATTTT. Residues: CASSMSAGTDTQYF.

The rearrangement uses TRBV5-1 and TRBJ2-7; TRBD1 matches 8 bases. Germline CDR1 is SGHRS and CDR2 is YFSETQ. V lost 4 bases to trimming and J lost 3 bases; unmatched junction nucleotides: 3. This CDR3 has 13 amino acids. CDR3 in amino acids: CASSPTGGYEQYF. In DNA, the CDR3 is TGCGCCAGCAGCCCAACAGGGGGCTACGAGCAGTACTTC.

The chain has TRBV19 and TRBJ2-7; TRBD1 matches 7 bases. V lost 4 bases to trimming and J lost 0 bases; unmatched junction nucleotides: 12. There are 17 residues in the CDR3. Germline V gene data show CDR1 as LNHDA and CDR2 as SQIVND (reference sequence). CDR3 in amino acids: CASSTLNRGWSSYEQYF. As DNA, the CDR3 is TGTGCCAGTAGTACCCTAAACAGGGGCTGGAGCTCCTACGAGCAGTACTTC.

The chain recombines TRBV14 with TRBJ2-7; TRBD1 matches at 8 bases. CDR3 size: 14 residues. The V segment lost 8 bases and the J segment 4 bases; nucleotides outside the gene matches: 10. CDR1 and CDR2 (germline): SGHDN, FVKESK. This CDR3 is CASLTRGRPYEQYF. CDR3 bases: TGTGCCAGCCTTACCAGGGGGCGACCGTACGAGCAGTACTTC.

The count of this clone is one. This chain connects TRBV29-1 to TRBJ1-1; D unresolved. The ends were cut back, 5 bases at V and 2 bases at J, with 9 bases in the middle. The CDR3 runs to 12 residues. Germline-derived CDR1 and CDR2 are SQVTM and ANQGSEA. The CDR3, as DNA: TGCAGCGTTCGTTTCCGTAACACTGAAGCTTTCTTT. Translating gives CSVRFRNTEAFF.

This chain joins TRBV24-1 and TRBJ2-5, with 8 nucleotides matching TRBD1. The V gene end was trimmed by 3 bases and the J gene end by 5 bases; junction bases not matched to a gene: 10. The length of the CDR3 is 16 residues. The V gene's germline CDR1 is KGHDR and CDR2 SFDVKD. The CDR3 DNA reads as TGTGCCACCAGTGATCCCGGTCAGGGGGCGTCCGAGACCCAGTACTTC. Its protein is CATSDPGQGASETQYF.

Regarding this clone: This is likely an artifact of a read error, given a far larger clone one base away. Distinct nucleotide sequences in the sample also encode this CDR3. The rearrangement links TRBV9 to TRBJ2-3; TRBD2 might be the D (5 bases). V gave up 0 bases and J gave up 6 bases, with 5 bases separating them. Germline V gene sequence: CDR1 SGDLS, CDR2 YYNGEE. The CDR3 runs to 12 residues. CDR3: CASSVGGDTQYF. For the CDR3, the DNA is TGTGCCAGCAGCGTAGGAGGGGATACGCAGTATTTT. Drawing the rest from reference TRBV9 and TRBJ2-3, the complete variable domain is DSGVTQTPKHLITATGQRVTLRCSPRSGDLSVYWYQQSLDQGLQFLIQYYNGEERAKGNILERFSAQQFPDLHSELNLSSLELGDSALYFCASSVGGDTQYFGPGTRLTVL.

The chain carries TRBV7-8 and TRBJ2-7; 7 bases fit TRBD2. J lost 2 bases, V lost 1 base, and 11 bases had no gene match. Germline lookup yields CDR1 SGHVS and CDR2 FQNEAQ. The CDR3 is made up of 17 amino acids. Here the CDR3 reads CASSLVLGGDYAYEQYF. CDR3 DNA sequence: TGTGCCAGCAGCTTAGTGTTGGGAGGGGATTACGCCTACGAGCAGTACTTC.

Only one count was recorded for this clone. The chain combines TRBV5-1 with TRBJ2-2, with 9 nucleotides matching TRBD1. Per the germline V gene, CDR1 is SGHRS and CDR2 is YFSETQ. This CDR3 region has 15 residues. The V and J ends lost 4 bases and 1 base, in that order; junction bases with no gene match: 2. The CDR3 coding sequence is TGCGCCAGCAGCCTGGGACAGGGGAACACCGGGGAGCTGTTTTTT. Translating it yields CASSLGQGNTGELFF.

V and J are TRBV5-6 and TRBJ1-1, with 10 bases identical to TRBD1. The V segment lost 3 bases and the J segment 13 bases; nucleotides outside the gene matches: 9. In germline, CDR1 is SGHDT, CDR2 YYEEEE. CDR3 length equals 13 residues. The CDR3 protein is CASSSGDRGLVFF. The CDR3 region has the DNA TGTGCCAGCAGCTCCGGAGACAGGGGGCTCGTTTTCTTT.

V gene TRBV7-9 combines with J gene TRBJ2-5; 13 bases are a match to TRBD2. Germline lookup yields CDR1 SEHNR and CDR2 FQNEAQ (reference sequence). This CDR3 contains 16 residues. V lost 5 bases and J lost 5; bases outside the gene matches: 8. CDR3 sequence (DNA): TGTGCCAGCAGCCCTGGACTAGCGGGGGCTAGGGAGACCCAGTACTTC. Translation: CASSPGLAGARETQYF. The full variable domain, its missing parts supplied by reference TRBV7-9 and TRBJ2-5, is DTGVSQNPRHKITKRGQNVTFRCDPISEHNRLYWYRQTLGQGPEFLTYFQNEAQLEKSRLLSDRFSAERPKGSFSTLEIQRTEQGDSAMYLCASSPGLAGARETQYFGPGTRLLVL.

The CDR3 spells CASSLLSLNSPLHF. The CDR3 DNA reads TGTGCCAGCAGCTTACTGAGCCTTAATTCACCCCTCCACTTT. The rearrangement joins TRBV11-2 to TRBJ1-6, with D uncertain. V lost 2 bases and J lost 6, with 8 bases in between. The CDR3 consists of 14 residues. Germline V gene data show CDR1 as SGHAT and CDR2 as FQNNGV. Using reference TRBV11-2 and TRBJ1-6 for the parts outside the CDR3, the full variable domain is EAGVAQSPRYKIIEKRQSVAFWCNPISGHATLYWYQQILGQGPKLLIQFQNNGVVDDSQLPKDRFSAERLKGVDSTLKIQPAKLEDSAVYLCASSLLSLNSPLHFGNGTRLTVT.

V is TRBV12-3 or TRBV12-4 and J is TRBJ2-7, with D maybe TRBD2 (5 bases). This CDR3 region has 13 residues. In DNA, the CDR3 is TGTGCGGTGTCGGGGAGTGGGTCCTACGAGCAGTACTTC. Residues: CAVSGSGSYEQYF.

In this sample, this clone turned up once. CDR3 nucleotide sequence: TGTGCCAGTAGTACCCGACAGGGGGCGGTTTATGGCTACACCTTC. This sequence encodes CASSTRQGAVYGYTF. The chain carries TRBV19 and TRBJ1-2, with TRBD1 matching over 10 bases. After removal of 4 bases from V and 5 bases from J, the junction contained 7 bases not matched to a gene. This CDR3 region has 15 residues. Germline V CDR1 and CDR2: LNHDA, SQIVND (reference sequence).

This rearrangement joins TRBV29-1 to TRBJ2-2; no firm D call. Germline loops: CDR1 SQVTM, CDR2 ANQGSEA. The V end was cut by 4 bases, the J end by 0 bases, with 6 bases between. This CDR3 comprises 13 residues. The CDR3 region is CSVVAANTGELFF. CDR3 DNA sequence: TGCAGCGTTGTGGCAGCGAACACCGGGGAGCTGTTTTTT.

The chain recombines TRBV2 with TRBJ2-3; TRBD1 agrees at 8 bases. Germline trimming cut 6 bases from V and 4 bases from J; bases unmatched to any gene: 6. The CDR3 covers 14 residues. Germline values: CDR1 SNHLY, CDR2 FYNNEI. In nucleotides, the CDR3 is TGTGCCAGCAGCCGGACAGGGTATGCAGATACGCAGTATTTT. Its protein product is CASSRTGYADTQYF. Variable domain in full (rest from reference TRBV2 and TRBJ2-3): EPEVTQTPSHQVTQMGQEVILRCVPISNHLYFYWYRQILGQKVEFLVSFYNNEISEKSEIFDDQFSVERPDGSNFTLKIRSTKLEDSAMYFCASSRTGYADTQYFGPGTRLTVL.

V usage is TRBV7-2 and J usage is TRBJ2-3; TRBD2 matches 11 bases. Germline CDR1 is SGHTA and CDR2 is FQGNSA. The CDR3 is 15 residues long. Trimming removed 5 bases from V and 6 bases from J; junction bases left unmatched: 7. CDR3 region: CASSPPGLADDTQYF. The CDR3 region has the DNA TGTGCCAGCAGCCCCCCGGGACTAGCGGACGATACGCAGTATTTT.